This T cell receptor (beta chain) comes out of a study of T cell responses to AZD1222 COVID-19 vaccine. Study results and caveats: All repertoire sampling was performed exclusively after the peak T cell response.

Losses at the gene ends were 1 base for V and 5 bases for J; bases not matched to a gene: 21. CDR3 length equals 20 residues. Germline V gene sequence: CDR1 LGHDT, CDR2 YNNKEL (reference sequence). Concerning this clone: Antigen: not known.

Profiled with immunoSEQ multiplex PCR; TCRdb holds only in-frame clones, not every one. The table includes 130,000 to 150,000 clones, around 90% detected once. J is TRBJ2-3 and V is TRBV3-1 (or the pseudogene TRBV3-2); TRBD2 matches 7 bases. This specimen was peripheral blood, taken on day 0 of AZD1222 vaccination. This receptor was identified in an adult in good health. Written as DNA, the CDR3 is TGTGCCAGCAGCCAAGTCGGAGCAGGGCGGGGGTCTAGACTAGTAGATACGCAGTATTTT. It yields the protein CASSQVGAGRGSRLVDTQYF.